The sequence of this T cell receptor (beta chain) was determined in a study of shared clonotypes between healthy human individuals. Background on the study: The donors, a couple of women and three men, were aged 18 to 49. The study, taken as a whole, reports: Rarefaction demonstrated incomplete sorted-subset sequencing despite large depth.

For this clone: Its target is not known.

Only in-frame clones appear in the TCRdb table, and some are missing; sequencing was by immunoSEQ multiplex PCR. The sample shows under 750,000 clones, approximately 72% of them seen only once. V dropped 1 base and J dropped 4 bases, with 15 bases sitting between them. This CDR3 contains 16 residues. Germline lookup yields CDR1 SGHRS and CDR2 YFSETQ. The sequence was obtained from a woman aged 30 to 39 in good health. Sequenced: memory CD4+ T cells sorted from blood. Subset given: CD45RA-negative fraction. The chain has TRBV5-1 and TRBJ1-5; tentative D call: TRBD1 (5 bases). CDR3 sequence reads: CASSLTGEWANQPQHF. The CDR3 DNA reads TGCGCCAGCAGCTTGACAGGAGAATGGGCTAATCAGCCCCAGCATTTT.